These 30 T cell receptor beta chains originate from one sample sequenced in a study of blood T cell repertoires in COVID-19. Libraries were prepared by immunoSEQ multiplex PCR; TCRdb keeps only in-frame clonotypes and omits some of them. The data contain approximately 220,000 clones, about 87% of them singletons. Input material: PBMCs or T cells enriched from blood (not recorded which). These receptors were obtained from a man aged 25 to 40 who had recovered from COVID-19.

This rearrangement joins TRBV2 to TRBJ2-2, with 10 bases identical to TRBD1. The germline CDR1 and CDR2 sequences are SNHLY and FYNNEI. This CDR3 region has 16 residues. The V segment lost 8 bases and the J segment 3 bases; nucleotides outside the gene matches: 9. CDR3 protein: CASRRRTGGHTGELFF. Written as DNA, the CDR3 is TGTGCCAGCCGGAGGCGGACAGGGGGGCACACCGGGGAGCTGTTTTTT.

This clone was observed a single time. V and J are TRBV19 and TRBJ2-1, with TRBD1 matching over 7 bases. The ends lost 4 bases at V and 4 bases at J; junction bases unmatched: 7. CDR1 and CDR2 (germline): LNHDA, SQIVND (reference sequence). The CDR3 consists of 15 residues. Written as DNA, the CDR3 is TGTGCCAGTAGTACAGACAGGGAAACATACAATGAGCAGTTCTTC. This translates into CASSTDRETYNEQFF.

V is TRBV27 and J is TRBJ1-4, with 7 bases fitting TRBD1. The junction had 10 bases not matched to a gene; V was cut back by 7 bases and J by 8 bases. Germline CDR1 is MNHEY and CDR2 is SMNVEV (reference sequence). The CDR3 loop spans 14 amino acids. CDR3: CASMAQGGWEKLFF. As DNA, the CDR3 is TGTGCCAGCATGGCGCAGGGGGGTTGGGAAAAACTGTTTTTT.

Notes on this clone: At the DNA level, this CDR3 is encoded by other sequences in the same sample as well. The genes are TRBV19 and TRBJ2-1; 10 bases agree with TRBD2. Trimming cost V 1 base and J 3 bases; bases outside gene matches: 0. The CDR3 loop spans 15 amino acids. Germline CDR1 reads LNHDA; CDR2 reads SQIVND (reference sequence). The CDR3 region has the DNA TGTGCCAGTAGTATAGGGACTAGCGGCTACAATGAGCAGTTCTTC. Amino acid sequence: CASSIGTSGYNEQFF.

The chain is built from TRBV7-2 and TRBJ2-7, with 10 bases lining up with TRBD1. This CDR3 is 15 amino acids long. Germline CDR1 reads SGHTA; CDR2 reads FQGNSA. V trimming: 5 bases; J trimming: 3 bases; junction bases outside the gene matches: 7. The CDR3 coding sequence is TGTGCCAGCAGCCCAAGGACAGGGGGGTTCTACGAGCAGTACTTC. Protein sequence: CASSPRTGGFYEQYF.

The rearrangement links TRBV11-2 to TRBJ2-7, with 9 nucleotides matching TRBD1. V shed 6 bases, J shed 6 bases, and the junction held 12 bases outside the gene matches. Germline V lookup: CDR1 SGHAT, CDR2 FQNNGV. The CDR3 is 15 residues long. The CDR3 loop reads CASRINRGQGSEQYF. The CDR3 DNA is TGTGCCAGCAGGATCAACCGGGGACAGGGAAGCGAGCAGTACTTC.

V usage is TRBV9 and J usage is TRBJ2-3; a possible D gene is TRBD2 (6 bases). V was trimmed by 3 bases and J by 0 bases, leaving 17 bases between them. CDR3 length equals 17 residues. Germline lookup yields CDR1 SGDLS and CDR2 YYNGEE. The CDR3 spells CASSGGVSGTSTDTQYF. The CDR3 nucleotides are TGTGCCAGCAGCGGGGGAGTGTCGGGGACTAGCACAGATACGCAGTATTTT.

The V and J genes are TRBV30 and TRBJ1-1; D call uncertain. Trimming left V 2 bases short and J 1 base short, with 8 bases between. CDR3 size: 13 residues. Looked up from germline, CDR1 is GTSNPN and CDR2 is SVGIG (reference sequence). The CDR3 reads CAWSKLTNTEAFF. The CDR3 DNA is TGTGCCTGGAGTAAGCTTACGAACACTGAAGCTTTCTTT.

In this sample, this clone turned up a few times. The chain carries TRBV18 and TRBJ1-2; D possibly corresponds to TRBD1 (5 bases). V lost 3 bases and J 7 bases, leaving 9 bases between the germline ends. Germline V lookup: CDR1 KGHSH, CDR2 LQKENI. The CDR3 contains 12 residues. The CDR3 nucleotides read TGTGCCAGCTCACCCTCCGGGGGTGGCTACACCTTC. Translation: CASSPSGGGYTF.

This clone was observed once. The genes are TRBV4-1 and TRBJ2-4; 9 positions agree with TRBD1. V was clipped by 5 bases and J by 4 bases; unmatched bases: 6. Looked up from germline, CDR1 is MGHRA and CDR2 is YSYEKL. The CDR3 extends over 15 amino acids. The CDR3 region is CASSLGQGNKNIQYF. The CDR3 nucleotides read TGCGCCAGCAGCTTGGGACAGGGTAATAAAAACATTCAGTACTTC.

The V call is TRBV7-2, the J call TRBJ1-4; the D is unclear. V shed 3 bases and J shed 5 bases, with 7 bases lying between them. Germline-derived CDR1 and CDR2 are SGHTA and FQGNSA. This CDR3 has 13 amino acids. In nucleotides, the CDR3 is TGTGCCAGCAGCTTTGGAGGGAATGAAAAACTGTTTTTT. Translating it yields CASSFGGNEKLFF.

The V and J genes are TRBV18 and TRBJ2-1, with 9 bases aligning to TRBD1. Germline V gene lookup returns CDR1 KGHSH and CDR2 LQKENI. The CDR3 has 16 residues. With V trimmed by 5 bases and J by 7 bases, 12 bases remained unmatched. CDR3 sequence reads: CASSTPAGTGLNEQFF. The CDR3 DNA follows: TGTGCCAGCTCAACTCCCGCCGGGACAGGGCTTAATGAGCAGTTCTTC. The full variable domain, completed using reference TRBV18 and TRBJ2-1, is NAGVMQNPRHLVRRRGQEARLRCSPMKGHSHVYWYRQLPEEGLKFMVYLQKENIIDESGMPKERFSAEFPKEGPSILRIQQVVRGDSAAYFCASSTPAGTGLNEQFFGPGTRLTVL.

The chain uses TRBV15 and TRBJ1-6; 8 bases are shared with TRBD1. The germline V gene encodes CDR1 LNHNV and CDR2 YYDKDF (reference sequence). Unmatched junction bases numbered 10, after V lost 2 bases and J lost 10 bases. The CDR3 has 16 amino acids. The CDR3 loop is CATSRPPGGADSPLHF. CDR3 nucleotide sequence: TGTGCCACCAGCAGACCCCCAGGGGGCGCGGACTCACCCCTCCACTTT.

This sequence joins TRBV7-9 and TRBJ1-2; tentative D call: TRBD1 (5 bases). CDR1 is SEHNR, CDR2 FQNEAQ, per germline (reference sequence). Trimming removed 4 bases from V and 4 bases from J, with 13 bases in between. The CDR3 sequence is 14 residues long. The CDR3 nucleotides read TGTGCCAGCAGCTGGGGCAGGGAGGTCTATGGCTACACCTTC. Translated: CASSWGREVYGYTF.

The V call is TRBV3-1 (or the pseudogene TRBV3-2), the J call TRBJ2-7; TRBD1 is a possible D gene (6 bases). The length of the CDR3 is 14 residues. V was shortened by 4 bases and J by 2 bases, with 12 bases between the two germline ends. Germline-derived CDR1 and CDR2 are LGHDT and YNNKEL (reference sequence). Here the CDR3 DNA reads TGTGCCAGCAGCCCCCGGGACATCACCTACGAGCAGTACTTC. It specifies CASSPRDITYEQYF.

This chain uses TRBV9 with TRBJ2-7; 8 positions match TRBD2. CDR1 and CDR2 from the germline V gene are SGDLS and YYNGEE. The CDR3 has 15 amino acids. V lost 3 bases, J lost 0 bases, and 5 bases stayed unmatched. DNA of the CDR3: TGTGCCAGCAGCGCGGGAGGGGACCTCTCCTACGAGCAGTACTTC. It specifies CASSAGGDLSYEQYF.

The rearrangement links TRBV9 to TRBJ2-7; D not certain. Germline assignment: CDR1 SGDLS and CDR2 YYNGEE. Trimming took off 0 bases at V and 2 bases at J, with 12 bases between the two ends. There are 15 residues in the CDR3. The CDR3 spells CASSVGPPPAYEQYF. Here the CDR3 DNA reads TGTGCCAGCAGCGTAGGGCCCCCACCAGCCTACGAGCAGTACTTC.

V is TRBV7-9 and J is TRBJ2-1; 11 bases match TRBD2. V was pared by 10 bases and J by 0 bases, with 11 bases of the junction left unmatched. This CDR3 region has 17 residues. The germline gives CDR1 SEHNR, CDR2 FQNEAQ (reference sequence). CDR3 DNA: TGTGCCATGTCTCGGACTAGCGGGCCTCGCTCCTACAATGAGCAGTTCTTC. This codes for CAMSRTSGPRSYNEQFF.

The chain carries TRBV9 and TRBJ2-5; TRBD1 matches at 8 bases. Germline V lookup: CDR1 SGDLS, CDR2 YYNGEE. V lost 3 bases to trimming and J lost 7 bases; unmatched junction nucleotides: 17. This CDR3 is built from 17 residues. The CDR3 DNA reads as TGTGCCAGCAGCGCCGCCCTCGGGACAGGTTATCTTGGGACCCAGTACTTC. It encodes CASSAALGTGYLGTQYF.

This chain connects TRBV5-6 to TRBJ1-1, with D tentatively TRBD1 (5 bases). V lost 2 bases and J lost 3, with 14 bases in between. This CDR3 comprises 15 residues. Germline V CDR1 and CDR2: SGHDT, YYEEEE. The chain's CDR3 is CASSFVGRDDTEAFF. DNA for the CDR3: TGTGCCAGCAGCTTCGTAGGCAGGGATGACACTGAAGCTTTCTTT.

V gene TRBV30 combines with J gene TRBJ1-1, with TRBD1 identical over 8 bases. Germline lookup yields CDR1 GTSNPN and CDR2 SVGIG (reference sequence). Germline trimming cut 2 bases from V and 7 bases from J; bases unmatched to any gene: 6. The CDR3 is 13 amino acids. The CDR3 DNA follows: TGTGCCTGGAGTCCGGACAGGGCTGTTGAAGCTTTCTTT. Amino acid sequence: CAWSPDRAVEAFF.

This chain uses TRBV27 with TRBJ2-7; the match to TRBD2 covers 9 bases. The trim removed 3 bases at V and 0 bases at J, leaving 6 bases unmatched. The CDR3 runs 16 residues. Germline CDR1 reads MNHEY; CDR2 reads SMNVEV (reference sequence). In DNA, the CDR3 is TGTGCCAGCAGTTTTTGGGGCGGGAGGGCCTCCTACGAGCAGTACTTC. It is translated as CASSFWGGRASYEQYF.

There are a few counts of this clone. The chain employs TRBV4-2 and TRBJ2-1; 7 nucleotides line up with TRBD2. The CDR3 is 17 residues long. Germline-derived CDR1 and CDR2 are LGHNA and YNFKEQ. V shed 0 bases and J 7 bases; nucleotides not matched to a gene: 12. This CDR3 reads CASSQEGGFLSGNEQFF. In nucleotides, the CDR3 is TGTGCCAGCAGCCAAGAGGGGGGGTTTCTCTCGGGGAATGAGCAGTTCTTC.

V is TRBV28 and J is TRBJ2-4, with 7 bases fitting TRBD2. The CDR3 totals 16 residues. The ends lost 7 bases at V and 1 base at J; junction bases unmatched: 10. Germline CDR1 reads MDHEN; CDR2 reads SYDVKM. CDR3 coding DNA: TGTGCCAGCACCTCGCGGGGAGGGGACGCCAAAAACATTCAGTACTTC. Translating gives CASTSRGGDAKNIQYF.

The chain employs TRBV14 and TRBJ1-6; 9 bases fit TRBD1. The CDR3 spans 14 residues. V lost 3 bases, J lost 10 bases, and 4 bases stayed unmatched. CDR1 and CDR2 from the germline V gene are SGHDN and FVKESK. The CDR3 loop is CASSQGQGLSPLHF. Here the CDR3 DNA reads TGTGCCAGCAGCCAGGGACAGGGCCTCTCACCCCTCCACTTT. The entire variable domain, with the rest obtained from reference TRBV14 and TRBJ1-6, is as follows: EAGVTQFPSHSVIEKGQTVTLRCDPISGHDNLYWYRRVMGKEIKFLLHFVKESKQDESGMPNNRFLAERTGGTYSTLKVQPAELEDSGVYFCASSQGQGLSPLHFGNGTRLTVT.

The chain has TRBV2 and TRBJ2-3; 9 positions match TRBD1. This CDR3 region has 14 residues. The trim removed 7 bases at V and 6 bases at J, leaving 8 bases unmatched. From germline, CDR1 is SNHLY and CDR2 FYNNEI. The CDR3 loop is CASIEHRGRDTQYF. CDR3 DNA sequence: TGTGCCAGCATAGAACACAGGGGGCGTGATACGCAGTATTTT.

This chain connects TRBV10-1 to TRBJ2-2; maybe TRBD2 (7 bases). The V gene lost 3 bases and the J gene lost 5 bases, with 13 bases spanning the gap. The CDR3 runs to 15 residues. Germline values: CDR1 WNHNN, CDR2 SYGVQD (reference sequence). The CDR3 region has the DNA TGCGCCAGCAGTGAAGGGGGAGGGGGGACCGGGGAGCTGTTTTTT. It is translated as CASSEGGGGTGELFF.

The sample holds a few counts of this clone. The chain uses TRBV7-9 and TRBJ2-7; TRBD2 aligns across 8 bases. J lost 4 bases, V lost 3 bases, and 8 bases had no gene match. From germline, CDR1 is SEHNR and CDR2 FQNEAQ (reference sequence). The CDR3 runs 15 residues. The CDR3 region is CASSFRRLAGYEQYF. CDR3 sequence (DNA): TGTGCCAGCAGCTTTAGGAGGCTAGCGGGTTACGAGCAGTACTTC. The full variable domain, its missing parts supplied by reference TRBV7-9 and TRBJ2-7, is DTGVSQNPRHKITKRGQNVTFRCDPISEHNRLYWYRQTLGQGPEFLTYFQNEAQLEKSRLLSDRFSAERPKGSFSTLEIQRTEQGDSAMYLCASSFRRLAGYEQYFGPGTRLTVT.

This sequence joins TRBV5-5 and TRBJ2-5, with 9 nucleotides matching TRBD1. V shed 5 bases, J shed 4 bases, and the junction held 3 bases outside the gene matches. The CDR3 covers 13 residues. Per germline, CDR1 SGHKS and CDR2 YYEKEE (reference sequence). The DNA of the CDR3 is TGTGCCAGCAGAGTACAGGGGGCAGAGACCCAGTACTTC. It codes for CASRVQGAETQYF.

The chain links TRBV5-1 to TRBJ1-1; D remains unclear. Germline-derived CDR1 and CDR2 are SGHRS and YFSETQ. The CDR3 sequence is 16 residues long. The ends were cut back, 0 bases at V and 2 bases at J, with 14 bases in the middle. The CDR3 region has the DNA TGCGCCAGCAGCTTGGGGTCGCCCCAACTAAACACTGAAGCTTTCTTT. This encodes CASSLGSPQLNTEAFF.